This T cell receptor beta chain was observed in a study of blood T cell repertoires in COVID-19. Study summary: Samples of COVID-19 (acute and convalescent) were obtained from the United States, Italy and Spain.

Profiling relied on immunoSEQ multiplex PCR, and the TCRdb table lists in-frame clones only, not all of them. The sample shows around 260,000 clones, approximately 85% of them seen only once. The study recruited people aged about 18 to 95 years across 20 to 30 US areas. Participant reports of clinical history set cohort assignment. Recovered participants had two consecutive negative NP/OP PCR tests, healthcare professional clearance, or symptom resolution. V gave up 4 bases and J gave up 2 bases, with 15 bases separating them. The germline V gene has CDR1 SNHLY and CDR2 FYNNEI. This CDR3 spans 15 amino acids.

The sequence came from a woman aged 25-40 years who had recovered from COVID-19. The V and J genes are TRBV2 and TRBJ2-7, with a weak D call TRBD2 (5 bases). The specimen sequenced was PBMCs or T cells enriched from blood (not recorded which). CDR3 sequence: CASSGGSFMTYEQYF. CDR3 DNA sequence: TGTGCCAGCAGTGGAGGGTCTTTCATGACCTACGAGCAGTACTTC.